The T cell receptor beta chain described here comes from a study of identical twins. TCRdb passed the 5' RACE reads through MiXCR, listing each CDR3 protein once. This sample has approximately 690,000 distinct CDR3 sequences, with roughly 6% found just once. This clonotype was counted only a few times. CDR1 LGHDT and CDR2 YNNKEL come from the germline V gene (reference sequence). The V end lost 7 bases, the J end lost 8 bases, and 11 bases lay between the germline ends. This CDR3 spans 12 amino acids. The source is a man in his late teens or twenties in good health. Material for sequencing was naive T cells sorted from blood. The genes are TRBV3-1 and TRBJ1-4; D is unresolved. The CDR3 reads CASTGGREKLFF. The CDR3 region has the DNA TGTGCCAGCACCGGAGGGCGGGAAAAACTGTTTTTT.